The present T cell receptor beta chain was sequenced within a study of blood T cells in healthy people across ages. The use of a sample-barcoded 5' primer and a J-beta primer mix characterized a second PCR of about 7 to 12 cycles. TCRdb re-called the 5' RACE reads with MiXCR, one entry per CDR3 protein. The sample holds around 970,000 distinct CDR3 sequences, about 51% seen once. V lost 0 bases and J 0 bases, leaving 8 bases between the germline ends. The CDR3 covers 14 residues. CDR1 is DFQATT, CDR2 SNEGSKA, per germline (reference sequence). Sequenced input: blood. The source is a woman aged 55-69 years in good health. V usage is TRBV20-1 and J usage is TRBJ1-2; D unclear. This CDR3 is CSARDRGSNYGYTF. CDR3 in DNA: TGCAGTGCTAGAGACCGGGGATCTAACTATGGCTACACCTTC.